The 11 T cell receptor beta chains in this list originate from one sample, sequenced in a study of blood T cell repertoires in COVID-19. Clones were sequenced by immunoSEQ multiplex PCR, and TCRdb holds only the in-frame ones, with some missing. The sample records around 190,000 clones, roughly three quarters being singletons. The sequencing sample was made of PBMCs or T cells enriched from blood (not recorded which). The receptors stem from a woman in her forties or fifties with acute COVID-19.

V usage is TRBV29-1 and J usage is TRBJ2-2, with D perhaps TRBD1 (6 bases). Trimming stripped 0 bases from V and 3 bases from J, with 8 bases between. CDR1 and CDR2 from the germline V gene are SQVTM and ANQGSEA. The CDR3 runs to 14 residues. In DNA form, the CDR3 reads TGCAGCGTTGAAGATCAGGGGTACACCGGGGAGCTGTTTTTT. It specifies CSVEDQGYTGELFF.

V and J are TRBV18 and TRBJ2-7; 7 bases fit TRBD2. Germline CDR1 and CDR2: KGHSH and LQKENI. The J segment lost 6 bases and the V segment lost 2 bases, leaving 4 bases of the junction unmatched. The CDR3 spans 13 residues. The CDR3, as DNA: TGTGCCAGCTCACCAGGGGGGGGACGCGAGCAGTACGTC. This encodes CASSPGGGREQYV.

The gene calls are TRBV18 and TRBJ2-5; tentatively, D is TRBD1 (5 bases). Germline V gene data show CDR1 as KGHSH and CDR2 as LQKENI. Trimming removed 5 bases from V and 1 base from J, with 11 bases in between. This CDR3 has 14 residues. The CDR3 region is CASSNTGFQETQYF. CDR3 nucleotide sequence: TGTGCCAGCTCAAATACAGGTTTCCAAGAGACCCAGTACTTC.

The rearrangement links TRBV28 to TRBJ1-2; no clear D gene. This CDR3 region has 10 residues. CDR1 MDHEN and CDR2 SYDVKM come from the germline V gene. V was clipped by 5 bases and J by 5 bases, with 3 bases between them. CDR3 sequence reads: CASSRYGYTF. CDR3 coding DNA: TGTGCCAGCAGTCGGTATGGCTACACCTTC.

This chain links TRBV4-2 with TRBJ1-1, with D hard to call. CDR1 and CDR2 (germline): LGHNA, YNFKEQ. V was clipped by 0 bases and J by 7 bases, with 9 bases between them. The CDR3 contains 13 residues. CDR3 protein: CASSQEGEGEAFF. The CDR3 region has the DNA TGTGCCAGCAGCCAAGAGGGAGAGGGTGAAGCTTTCTTT.

The chain employs TRBV7-3 and TRBJ2-2; D may be TRBD1 (5 bases). Trimming took 4 bases from V and 0 from J, leaving 12 bases between them. The germline V gene has CDR1 SGHTA and CDR2 FQGTGA. The CDR3 extends over 16 amino acids. CDR3 protein: CASSSPAGTNTGELFF. CDR3 sequence (DNA): TGTGCCAGCAGCTCCCCGGCAGGGACGAACACCGGGGAGCTGTTTTTT.

The chain employs TRBV9 and TRBJ2-3; TRBD2 matches 7 bases. Losses at the gene ends were 9 bases for V and 2 bases for J; bases not matched to a gene: 12. The CDR3 extends over 15 amino acids. From germline, CDR1 is SGDLS and CDR2 YYNGEE. The CDR3 sequence is CATAASLADTDTQYF. In nucleotides, the CDR3 is TGTGCCACAGCAGCGTCGCTAGCGGACACAGATACGCAGTATTTT.

This clone was seen a single time. The chain employs TRBV7-2 and TRBJ2-3; 15 bases map to TRBD2. CDR1 is SGHTA, CDR2 FQGNSA, per germline. V lost 3 bases and J lost 6; bases outside the gene matches: 7. The CDR3 is 17 residues long. In DNA form, the CDR3 reads TGTGCCAGCAGCTTTTGGACTAGCGGGGGGGAGTGGGATACGCAGTATTTT. Translation: CASSFWTSGGEWDTQYF.

This sequence joins TRBV30 and TRBJ2-2; D perhaps matches TRBD1 (5 bases). V gave up 3 bases and J gave up 4 bases, with 9 bases separating them. The CDR3 has 13 residues. In germline, CDR1 is GTSNPN, CDR2 SVGIG (reference sequence). CDR3 coding DNA: TGTGCCTGGAGGGGGCAGAGCACCGGGGAGCTGTTTTTT. Translating gives CAWRGQSTGELFF.

The chain recombines TRBV19 with TRBJ1-3, with 7 bases that match TRBD1. V lost 6 bases and J lost 7; bases outside the gene matches: 15. CDR1 and CDR2 (germline): LNHDA, SQIVND (reference sequence). This CDR3 comprises 16 residues. The CDR3 DNA sequence: TGTGCCAGTAGCGACCCGGGACAGACCGGCCGTAACACCATATATTTT. It is translated as CASSDPGQTGRNTIYF.

The chain is built from TRBV19 and TRBJ1-2; a possible D gene is TRBD1 (5 bases). V was shortened by 6 bases and J by 4 bases, with 12 bases between the two germline ends. CDR3 size: 13 residues. Looked up from germline, CDR1 is LNHDA and CDR2 is SQIVND (reference sequence). The DNA for the CDR3 is TGTGCCAGTAGACAGGAGGGAAGCTATGGCTACACCTTC. Protein sequence: CASRQEGSYGYTF.